These T cell receptor beta chains were read from a single sample in a study of blood T cell repertoires in COVID-19. The table came from immunoSEQ multiplex PCR; TCRdb's copy has only in-frame clones and leaves some out. The data hold roughly 200,000 clones, with around 76% observed a single time. The sample taken for sequencing was peripheral blood. These receptors were taken from a woman aged 55-69 years with COVID-19, enrolled during active disease. Both conserved end residues are part of each CDR3. D genes are given only for firm matches. Where a row states a size, it is once, few, many or the class of an expanded clone; other rows omit it.

V gene	D gene	J gene	clone size	CDR3 protein	CDR3 DNA
TRBV11-2	TRBD2	TRBJ2-7	-	CASAGDGSGGGYEQYF	TGTGCCAGCGCGGGAGATGGCAGCGGGGGAGGCTACGAGCAGTACTTC
TRBV6-4	TRBD2	TRBJ2-3	-	CASSDSTSGSTDTQYF	TGTGCCAGCAGTGACTCAACTAGCGGGAGCACAGATACGCAGTATTTT
TRBV11-1	-	TRBJ2-7	-	CASRDSGGRYEQYF	TGTGCCAGCAGGGATTCAGGGGGGCGCTACGAGCAGTACTTC
TRBV9	TRBD2	TRBJ2-7	-	CASSRPIPGLGQYF	TGTGCCAGCAGCCGGCCTATCCCGGGACTAGGTCAGTACTTC
TRBV5-6	-	TRBJ1-1	-	CASSLDVGRNTEAFF	TGTGCCAGCAGCTTGGACGTGGGGCGGAACACTGAAGCTTTCTTT
TRBV29-1	-	TRBJ1-4	-	CSVGSDRKLFF	TGCAGCGTAGGCAGCGACCGAAAACTGTTTTTT
TRBV25-1	TRBD1	TRBJ2-7	-	CASSEEDRGKTYEQYF	TGTGCCAGCAGTGAAGAAGACAGGGGAAAAACCTACGAGCAGTACTTC
TRBV5-4	TRBD1	TRBJ2-2	-	CASRHYRGDTGELFF	TGTGCCAGCAGACACTACAGGGGCGACACCGGGGAGCTGTTTTTT
TRBV6-6	-	TRBJ2-5	-	CASRADWSQETQYF	TGTGCCAGCAGGGCTGACTGGTCACAAGAGACCCAGTACTTC
TRBV2	-	TRBJ2-2	-	CASRWRENTGELFF	TGTGCCAGCAGGTGGCGGGAGAACACCGGGGAGCTGTTTTTT
TRBV3-1/TRBV3-2	TRBD2	TRBJ2-2	-	CASSHISGGRSGELFF	TGTGCCAGCAGCCATATTAGCGGGGGGCGCAGCGGGGAGCTGTTTTTT
TRBV3-1/TRBV3-2	-	TRBJ2-3	-	CASTNGQSTDTQYF	TGTGCCAGCACCAACGGACAGAGCACAGATACGCAGTATTTT
TRBV6-4	TRBD1	TRBJ2-3	-	CASSDSWDRGTDTQYF	TGTGCCAGCAGTGACTCTTGGGACAGGGGCACAGATACGCAGTATTTT
TRBV21-1	-	TRBJ2-1	-	CASSKEKGWRDRTYNEQFF	TGTGCCAGCAGCAAAGAGAAAGGCTGGCGGGACAGGACCTACAATGAGCAGTTCTTC
TRBV28	-	TRBJ2-7	-	CASSSSGLTLSYEQYF	TGTGCCAGCAGTTCGTCTGGTTTAACCCTTAGTTACGAGCAGTACTTC
TRBV6-1	-	TRBJ1-1	-	CASSDDVRAEAFF	TGTGCCAGCAGTGACGACGTGCGGGCTGAAGCTTTCTTT
TRBV6-5	TRBD1	TRBJ1-2	once	CASRRDRGANYGYTF	TGTGCCAGCAGGAGAGACAGGGGAGCTAACTATGGCTACACCTTC
TRBV7-2	TRBD1	TRBJ2-2	-	CASSTRTGGTGELFF	TGTGCCAGCAGCACCCGAACAGGGGGCACCGGGGAGCTGTTTTTT
TRBV5-8	-	TRBJ2-1	-	CASSLIFSRYNEQFF	TGTGCCAGCAGCTTGATATTTTCGCGATACAATGAGCAGTTCTTC
TRBV7-3	TRBD2	TRBJ2-3	-	CASSPKGRPSGESTDTQYF	TGTGCCAGCAGCCCCAAGGGTCGGCCTAGCGGGGAGAGCACAGATACGCAGTATTTT
TRBV11-2	-	TRBJ2-3	once	CASSYRVGTDTQYF	TGTGCCAGCAGCTACAGGGTTGGCACAGATACGCAGTATTTT
TRBV5-1	TRBD1	TRBJ2-2	-	CASSPDRGQGRELFF	TGCGCCAGCAGCCCAGACAGGGGGCAAGGCCGGGAGCTGTTTTTT
TRBV19	TRBD1	TRBJ2-2	-	CASSNSLGQGNTNTGELFF	TGTGCCAGTAGTAACTCCCTCGGACAGGGCAATACGAACACCGGGGAGCTGTTTTTT
TRBV7-6	TRBD2	TRBJ2-2	-	CASTTDGGRVTGELFF	TGTGCCAGCACCACCGACGGCGGGAGGGTCACCGGGGAGCTGTTTTTT
TRBV5-4	TRBD2	TRBJ2-1	-	CASSPSGTSYNEQFF	TGTGCCAGCAGCCCTAGCGGGACATCCTACAATGAGCAGTTCTTC
TRBV29-1	TRBD1	TRBJ1-1	-	CSAGTGGSYTEAFF	TGCAGCGCTGGGACAGGGGGATCATACACTGAAGCTTTCTTT
TRBV29-1	-	TRBJ1-2	-	CSVEDTANYGYTF	TGCAGCGTTGAAGATACGGCTAACTATGGCTACACCTTC
TRBV10-2	TRBD1	TRBJ2-1	-	CASSDRTGPPHNEQFF	TGCGCCAGCAGTGATAGGACAGGGCCCCCACATAATGAGCAGTTCTTC
TRBV21-1	-	TRBJ2-1	-	CASSKRQGAYNEQFF	TGTGCCAGCAGCAAGAGACAGGGGGCCTACAATGAGCAGTTCTTC
TRBV4-2	-	TRBJ2-1	-	CASSQGFGNNNEQFF	TGTGCCAGCAGCCAAGGGTTCGGGAATAACAATGAGCAGTTCTTC
TRBV7-2	-	TRBJ1-6	-	CASSLEGYNSPLHF	TGTGCCAGCAGCTTAGAGGGGTATAATTCACCCCTCCACTTT
TRBV28	TRBD2	TRBJ2-7	once	CASSDSGRGEQYF	TGTGCCAGCAGTGATAGCGGGAGGGGTGAGCAGTACTTC
TRBV19	TRBD1	TRBJ2-5	-	CASSIGGQLQETQYF	TGTGCCAGTAGTATAGGGGGACAGCTGCAAGAGACCCAGTACTTC
TRBV6-5	-	TRBJ1-2	-	CASSYTGHKGGYTF	TGTGCCAGCAGTTATACCGGACATAAGGGTGGCTACACCTTC
TRBV4-1	TRBD2	TRBJ2-3	-	CASSQLASGGPTDTQYF	TGCGCCAGCAGCCAACTTGCTAGCGGGGGACCCACAGATACGCAGTATTTT
TRBV9	TRBD2	TRBJ2-1	-	CASSASVAGEYSSYNEQFF	TGTGCCAGCAGCGCCTCAGTAGCGGGGGAGTATAGCTCCTACAATGAGCAGTTCTTC
TRBV28	TRBD1	TRBJ1-2	many	CAIDTGTGVGYTF	TGTGCCATCGATACCGGGACAGGGGTTGGCTACACCTTC
TRBV2	-	TRBJ1-2	-	CASSGNLRSTSSFNYGYTF	TGTGCCAGCAGTGGAAACCTCCGGAGCACCTCAAGCTTTAACTATGGCTACACCTTC
TRBV6-6	-	TRBJ1-5	-	CASSYGTGNQPQHF	TGTGCCAGCAGTTACGGCACAGGAAATCAGCCCCAGCATTTT
TRBV15	-	TRBJ2-1	few	CATSRGAGQINEQFF	TGTGCCACCAGCAGAGGGGCGGGGCAGATTAATGAGCAGTTCTTC